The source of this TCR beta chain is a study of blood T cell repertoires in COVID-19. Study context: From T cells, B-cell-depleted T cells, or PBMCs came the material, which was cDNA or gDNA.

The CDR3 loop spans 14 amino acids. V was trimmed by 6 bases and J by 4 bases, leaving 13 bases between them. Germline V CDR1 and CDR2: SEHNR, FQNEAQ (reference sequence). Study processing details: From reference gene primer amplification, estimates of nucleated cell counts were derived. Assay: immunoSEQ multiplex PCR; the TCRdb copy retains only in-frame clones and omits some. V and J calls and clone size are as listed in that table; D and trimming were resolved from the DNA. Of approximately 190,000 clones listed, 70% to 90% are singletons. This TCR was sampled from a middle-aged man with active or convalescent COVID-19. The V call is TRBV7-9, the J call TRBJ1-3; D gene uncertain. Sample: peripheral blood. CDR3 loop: CASRAPLPGNTIYF. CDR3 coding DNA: TGTGCCAGCAGGGCACCGCTCCCGGGAAACACCATATATTTT.